These 9 T cell receptor beta chains were sequenced from one sample in a study of tumor-infiltrating lymphocytes in primary liver carcinoma. Researchers generated TCR beta cDNA from about 460 ng of total RNA, relying on a constant-region primer. Slightly modified ARM-PCR served as the procedure for the TCR beta libraries. These libraries came from three rounds of nested multiplex PCR. For 10 cycles apiece, the opening two PCR rounds ran with TRBV1-TRBV30 forward primers and a C-beta reverse primer. One entry per CDR3 protein results from TCRdb running MiXCR on the multiplex PCR reads. The sample shows 100,000 to 150,000 distinct CDR3 sequences, 64% of them seen only once. Joint extraction of RNA and DNA used about 17-32 mg of bulk tissue that was unsorted. Sequencing used liver tumor tissue from sampling region 3. Subset here: tumor region T3, left-lateral pole. The receptors stem from a woman in her fifties or sixties with primary liver carcinoma and hepatitis B virus infection.

As DNA, the CDR3 is TGTGCCAGCAGTACGGGACAGGGCTGCGAGCAGTACTTC. The encoded protein is CASSTGQGCEQYF. The chain recombines TRBV6-1 with TRBJ2-7; TRBD1 matches at 9 bases. Germline V lookup: CDR1 MNHNS, CDR2 SASEGT. V lost 5 bases to trimming and J lost 6 bases; unmatched junction nucleotides: 5. This CDR3 comprises 13 residues.

As to this clonotype: This may be a read error, as it is one base from a much larger clone. The chain has TRBV7-8 and TRBJ2-3, with 7 nucleotides matching TRBD2. There are 15 residues in the CDR3. Germline CDR1 and CDR2: SGHVS and FQNEAQ. The chain's CDR3 is CASTPRGYFADTRYF. The DNA of the CDR3 is TGTGCCAGCACCCCGCGGGGGTATTTTGCAGATACGCGGTATTTT.

By proportion, this clonotype is medium-sized (0.01 to 0.1%). V usage is TRBV29-1 and J usage is TRBJ2-7, with 11 bases lining up with TRBD2. The V gene end was trimmed by 4 bases and the J gene end by 2 bases; junction bases not matched to a gene: 7. Per germline, CDR1 SQVTM and CDR2 ANQGSEA. The CDR3 spans 15 residues. DNA of the CDR3: TGCAGCGTTGTTGCCTTGGGACTAGCGGCCTACGAGCAGTACTTC. Translated: CSVVALGLAAYEQYF.

A single count supports this clonotype. Mismatch with germline at one junction end may stem from a read error. This sequence joins TRBV5-6 and TRBJ2-5; D perhaps matches TRBD1 (6 bases). CDR1 is SGHDT and CDR2 is YYEEEE in the germline V gene. This CDR3 has 14 amino acids. CDR3 sequence reads: CASLTGPNGETQYF. The DNA for the CDR3 is TGTGCCAGCTTGACAGGACCGAACGGGGAGACCCAGTATTTC.

In this sample, this clonotype turned up many times. V is TRBV7-8 and J is TRBJ2-1; the match to TRBD2 covers 12 bases. Looked up from germline, CDR1 is SGHVS and CDR2 is FQNEAQ. The CDR3 covers 16 residues. V shed 4 bases, J shed 7 bases, and the junction held 8 bases outside the gene matches. CDR3 loop: CASSSSASGRVNEQFF. The CDR3 DNA sequence: TGTGCCAGCAGCTCCAGCGCTAGCGGGAGGGTGAATGAGCAGTTCTTC.

This clonotype was counted ten times or more. CDR3: CAWSVKGIPGRPPRANTGELFF. CDR3 sequence (DNA): TGTGCCTGGAGTGTAAAAGGGATCCCGGGACGTCCCCCTAGGGCGAACACCGGGGAGCTGTTTTTT. The chain is built from TRBV30 and TRBJ2-2; D assignment may be TRBD1 or TRBD2 (5 bases each). This CDR3 has 22 amino acids. The germline V and J ends were trimmed by 0 bases and 0 bases, with 29 bases remaining between them. CDR1 GTSNPN and CDR2 SVGIG come from the germline V gene (reference sequence).

The chain combines TRBV5-1 with TRBJ2-5, with 9 nucleotides matching TRBD2. The CDR3 sequence is 13 residues long. In germline, CDR1 is SGHRS, CDR2 YFSETQ. The junction had 2 bases not matched to a gene; V was cut back by 4 bases and J by 4 bases. CDR3 coding DNA: TGCGCCAGCAGCGCACTAGCGGGAGAGACCCAGTACTTC. Its protein product is CASSALAGETQYF.

The CDR3 bases are TGTGCCAGTACCGCCAGTGAAGCCATGGAGACCCAGTACTTC. Residues: CASTASEAMETQYF. This chain joins TRBV6-6 and TRBJ2-5; no clear D. The V end lost 9 bases, the J end lost 5 bases, and 19 bases lay between the germline ends. Germline V lookup: CDR1 MNHNY, CDR2 SVGAGI (reference sequence). The length of the CDR3 is 14 residues.

This clonotype was detected only once. Compared with germline, one end of the junction differs, possibly owing to a read error. The CDR3 sequence: CSLQENSGGLFF. The CDR3 bases are TGCAGCCTTCAGGAAAACAGCGGGGGGCTGTTTTTT. The V and J genes are TRBV29-1 and TRBJ2-2, with 8 bases fitting TRBD2. This CDR3 spans 12 amino acids. Looked up from germline, CDR1 is SQVTM and CDR2 is ANQGSEA.